What follows are 8 T cell receptor beta chains derived from one specimen sequenced in a study of T cells in Graves' hyperthyroidism and ophthalmopathy. Authors of the study amplified TCR beta CDR3 regions from RNA transcripts. The TCR CDR3 first-round RT-PCR relied on the HTBI primer set. A single record per CDR3 protein comes from TCRdb applying MiXCR to the multiplex PCR reads. The sample gives roughly 400,000 distinct CDR3 sequences, over 13% of which show up once; over 25% is in the top ten. The sample taken for sequencing was blood. Receptors were obtained from a man aged 50 to 59 with Graves' ophthalmopathy.

The gene calls are TRBV7-9 and TRBJ2-5; 8 nucleotides match TRBD1. In germline, CDR1 is SEHNR, CDR2 FQNEAQ (reference sequence). The trim removed 5 bases at V and 2 bases at J, leaving 10 bases unmatched. The CDR3 extends over 16 amino acids. The CDR3 reads CASSPSRGQEQETQYF. The CDR3 DNA follows: TGTGCCAGCAGCCCAAGTCGGGGACAGGAGCAAGAGACCCAGTACTTC. Full variable domain (missing parts from reference TRBV7-9 and TRBJ2-5): DTGVSQNPRHKITKRGQNVTFRCDPISEHNRLYWYRQTLGQGPEFLTYFQNEAQLEKSRLLSDRFSAERPKGSFSTLEIQRTEQGDSAMYLCASSPSRGQEQETQYFGPGTRLLVL.

In this sample, this clonotype turned up many times. The genes are TRBV7-9 and TRBJ2-5, with D maybe TRBD1 (6 bases). Germline V gives CDR1 SEHNR, CDR2 FQNEAQ (reference sequence). The CDR3 spans 16 residues. V lost 4 bases to trimming and J lost 1 base, with 16 bases between them. The CDR3 DNA reads as TGTGCCAGCAGCTCGGGACACGGGCGGGCCCAAGAGACCCAGTACTTC. Protein: CASSSGHGRAQETQYF. The full variable domain, in which reference TRBV7-9 and TRBJ2-5 provide the parts outside the CDR3, is DTGVSQNPRHKITKRGQNVTFRCDPISEHNRLYWYRQTLGQGPEFLTYFQNEAQLEKSRLLSDRFSAERPKGSFSTLEIQRTEQGDSAMYLCASSSGHGRAQETQYFGPGTRLLVL.

The table lists this clonotype with many counts. The chain carries TRBV11-2 and TRBJ2-7; D not resolved. Germline V gene sequence: CDR1 SGHAT, CDR2 FQNNGV. V was shortened by 0 bases and J by 4 bases, with 7 bases between the two germline ends. The CDR3 has 13 residues. CDR3 bases: TGTGCCAGCAGCTTAGATCGATGGTACGAGCAGTACTTC. This sequence encodes CASSLDRWYEQYF.

This clonotype has ten or more counts. The rearrangement joins TRBV28 to TRBJ1-1; TRBD1 is a possible D gene (5 bases). CDR1 is MDHEN, CDR2 SYDVKM, per germline. Trimming shortened V by 2 bases and J by 2 bases, and 15 bases separated the two germline ends. The CDR3 is 16 residues long. The CDR3: CASSLNPGRGNTEAFF. DNA of the CDR3: TGTGCCAGCAGTTTAAACCCGGGACGGGGAAACACTGAAGCTTTCTTT.

This clonotype was recorded at least ten times. The chain is built from TRBV20-1 and TRBJ1-1; TRBD1 matches 9 bases. Germline V gives CDR1 DFQATT, CDR2 SNEGSKA (reference sequence). This CDR3 region has 14 residues. The V segment lost 6 bases and the J segment 5 bases; nucleotides outside the gene matches: 10. CDR3 coding DNA: TGCAGTGCATTAGAACAGGGGGCAATGACTGAAGCTTTCTTT. Its protein is CSALEQGAMTEAFF.

This clonotype was seen more than once but under ten times. The chain employs TRBV6-1 and TRBJ2-7; D is ambiguous. The CDR3 extends over 13 amino acids. The germline V gene encodes CDR1 MNHNS and CDR2 SASEGT. V dropped 7 bases and J dropped 4 bases, with 14 bases sitting between them. In nucleotides, the CDR3 is TGTGCCAGCAAGGTACCGGACCGGTACGAGCAGTACTTC. Amino acids: CASKVPDRYEQYF.

The CDR3 DNA reads TGTGCCAGCAGTCAAAGGGTACTAGCGGGCGCCGGGGAGCTGTTTTTT. This translates into CASSQRVLAGAGELFF. This chain connects TRBV27 to TRBJ2-2, with 9 bases matching TRBD2. This CDR3 comprises 16 residues. From germline, CDR1 is MNHEY and CDR2 SMNVEV (reference sequence). J gave up 6 bases and V 5 bases, and 10 bases lay outside the gene matches.

Many counts were recorded for this clonotype. J is TRBJ2-5 and V is TRBV28; D uncertain. The CDR3 consists of 15 residues. The V and J ends lost 3 bases and 5 bases respectively, with 16 bases between them. CDR1 MDHEN and CDR2 SYDVKM come from the germline V gene. CDR3 loop: CASSLGRLNRETQYF. The CDR3 DNA reads TGTGCCAGCAGTTTGGGCCGCCTTAATAGGGAGACCCAGTACTTC.